These 7 T cell receptor beta chains came from one sample sequenced in a study of T cells after yellow fever vaccination. TCRdb processed the 5' RACE reads anew with MiXCR; each CDR3 protein has one entry. Among 500,000 to 700,000 distinct CDR3 sequences, around 21% were seen once, and the ten largest hold more than 13%. The sample was PBMCs, taken 15 days after the yellow fever booster vaccination. All receptors derive from a young man who received the YFV17D yellow fever vaccine.

This clonotype has more than one count but fewer than ten. The chain carries TRBV24-1 and TRBJ2-6; a possible D gene is TRBD2 (6 bases). V lost 4 bases, J lost 0 bases, and 9 bases lay in between. CDR1 is KGHDR, CDR2 SFDVKD, per germline. The CDR3 contains 16 residues. The CDR3 is CATSDPGGSGANVLTF. The CDR3 DNA reads as TGTGCCACCAGTGACCCCGGGGGCTCTGGGGCCAACGTCCTGACTTTC.

This chain joins TRBV28 and TRBJ1-3; D is uncertain. V lost 5 bases to trimming and J lost 5 bases, with 7 bases between them. The CDR3 runs to 12 residues. Germline values: CDR1 MDHEN, CDR2 SYDVKM. This CDR3 is CASSPGRNTIYF. The CDR3 nucleotides are TGTGCCAGCAGTCCCGGGAGAAACACCATATATTTT.

V is TRBV4-3 and J is TRBJ2-1, with TRBD2 matching 9 bases. Germline lookup yields CDR1 LGHNA and CDR2 YSLEER. CDR3 length equals 18 residues. Trimming at V came to 0 bases and at J to 7 bases, leaving 13 bases not matched to a gene. The CDR3 nucleotides are TGCGCCAGCAGCCAAGAATTGGCAGCGGGGGGCCTAGGGAATGAGCAGTTCTTC. Its protein is CASSQELAAGGLGNEQFF.

V is TRBV9 and J is TRBJ2-3; 8 bases agree with TRBD2. The CDR3 runs 16 residues. The germline V gene has CDR1 SGDLS and CDR2 YYNGEE. J lost 4 bases, V lost 4 bases, and 11 bases had no gene match. CDR3 coding DNA: TGTGCCAGCAGCCCTCGAGGCCCGGGAGGGGCAGATACGCAGTATTTT. Translating it yields CASSPRGPGGADTQYF.

V is TRBV7-9 and J is TRBJ2-1; D possibly corresponds to TRBD1 (6 bases). Germline V gene lookup returns CDR1 SEHNR and CDR2 FQNEAQ (reference sequence). Trimming took off 3 bases at V and 4 bases at J, with 13 bases between the two ends. The CDR3 runs to 15 residues. This CDR3 is CASSFRTVEYNEQFF. The CDR3 region has the DNA TGTGCCAGCAGCTTCAGGACAGTAGAATACAATGAGCAGTTCTTC.

This clonotype has more than one count but fewer than ten. J is TRBJ2-7 and V is TRBV12-3 or TRBV12-4, with D possibly matching TRBD2 (5 bases). CDR3 length equals 15 residues. Trimming stripped 7 bases from V and 3 bases from J, with 19 bases between. In nucleotides, the CDR3 is TGTGCCAGCACCCTGGGGAGTAGCCCGGACTACGAGCAGTACTTC. Amino acids: CASTLGSSPDYEQYF.

J is TRBJ2-3 and V is TRBV5-1; no clear D. The CDR3 runs to 11 residues. Per the germline V gene, CDR1 is SGHRS and CDR2 is YFSETQ. The V end was cut by 0 bases, the J end by 8 bases, with 4 bases between. Here the CDR3 reads CASSLERTQYF. For the CDR3, the DNA is TGCGCCAGCAGCTTGGAGCGTACGCAGTATTTT.